The rows below give T cell receptor beta chains drawn from one sample of a study of cytomegalovirus exposure and HLA in healthy donors. Profiling relied on immunoSEQ multiplex PCR, and the TCRdb table lists in-frame clones only, not all of them. This sample has around 220,000 clones, with under 80% found just once. Sequencing input: PBMCs. The source is a girl under 10 years old in good health and CMV-seronegative. Each CDR3 is given with its conserved first and last residue. D genes are given only for firm matches. Expanded clones are given a class, and other clones once, few, many or no size at all.

clone size,J gene,V gene,D gene,CDR3 protein,CDR3 DNA
NA,TRBJ2-7,TRBV6-5,NA,CASSRRDSRSYEQYF,TGTGCCAGCAGCCGCCGGGACTCGCGCTCCTACGAGCAGTACTTC
NA,TRBJ2-1,TRBV30,NA,CAWSVGGVGNEQFF,TGTGCCTGGAGTGTAGGGGGAGTGGGGAATGAGCAGTTCTTC
once,TRBJ1-4,TRBV18,TRBD1,CASSPVQGANEKLFF,TGTGCCAGCTCACCGGTACAGGGGGCTAATGAAAAACTGTTTTTT
NA,TRBJ2-7,TRBV2,TRBD1,CASSGGQISPYEQYF,TGTGCCAGCAGTGGGGGACAGATATCCCCCTACGAGCAGTACTTC
NA,TRBJ1-1,TRBV20-1,NA,CSASDSTEAFF,TGCAGTGCTAGTGACAGCACTGAAGCTTTCTTT
NA,TRBJ1-1,TRBV7-2,TRBD1,CASSERQGRVTEAFF,TGTGCCAGCAGCGAACGACAGGGACGGGTGACTGAAGCTTTCTTT
NA,TRBJ1-2,TRBV7-3,NA,CASSLGAGADPYYGYTF,TGTGCCAGCAGCTTAGGGGCGGGGGCAGACCCTTACTATGGCTACACCTTC
NA,TRBJ1-1,TRBV10-1,NA,CASSENLNTEAFF,TGCGCCAGCAGTGAGAACTTGAACACTGAAGCTTTCTTT
NA,TRBJ2-1,TRBV4-1,NA,CASSQGATNEQFF,TGCGCCAGCAGCCAGGGGGCTACAAATGAGCAGTTCTTC
NA,TRBJ2-4,TRBV4-1,NA,CASSQTPPRGSGLAKNIQYF,TGCGCCAGCAGCCAGACCCCACCACGGGGGAGCGGCTTAGCCAAAAACATTCAGTACTTC
NA,TRBJ1-2,TRBV15,NA,CATSRDGGGPYGYTF,TGTGCCACCAGCAGAGATGGTGGGGGCCCATATGGCTACACCTTC
NA,TRBJ1-2,TRBV28,NA,CASSFSANYGYTF,TGTGCCAGCAGTTTCTCGGCTAACTATGGCTACACCTTC
NA,TRBJ2-4,TRBV6-5,NA,CASSPLQVAKNIQYF,TGTGCCAGCAGTCCCCTCCAGGTAGCCAAAAACATTCAGTACTTC